The 16 T cell receptor beta chains below come from one sample, sequenced in a study of T cells in narcolepsy. Sequencing was performed with immunoSEQ multiplex PCR; in TCRdb, only in-frame clones are kept and a portion is missing. The repertoire consists of tens of thousands of clones, with 80% to 85% occurring once and the leading ten covering more than 1.5%. Material for sequencing was memory (CD45RA-) CD4+ T cells from blood. These TCRs come from a human donor in good health.

The chain links TRBV9 to TRBJ1-1, with D hard to call. From germline, CDR1 is SGDLS and CDR2 YYNGEE. Trimming removed 7 bases at V and 3 bases at J, with 13 bases between. There are 13 residues in the CDR3. The CDR3 spells CASSWSSDTEAFF. The CDR3 DNA reads TGTGCCAGCTCTTGGTCTTCCGACACTGAAGCTTTCTTT.

V and J are TRBV7-2 and TRBJ2-7; D unclear. The CDR3 loop spans 12 amino acids. The germline V gene encodes CDR1 SGHTA and CDR2 FQGNSA. V was clipped by 5 bases and J by 0 bases, with 5 bases between them. CDR3 sequence reads: CASSMNSYEQYF. As DNA, the CDR3 is TGTGCCAGCAGCATGAACTCCTACGAGCAGTACTTC.

The table lists this clone with a few counts. DNA of the CDR3: TGTGCCATTCAAAGCCGGACAGGGAACACTGAAGCTTTCTTT. It encodes CAIQSRTGNTEAFF. The chain employs TRBV10-3 and TRBJ1-1, with 7 bases lining up with TRBD1. The V gene end was trimmed by 9 bases and the J gene end by 1 base; junction bases not matched to a gene: 8. The germline V gene encodes CDR1 ENHRY and CDR2 SYGVKD. The CDR3 sequence is 14 residues long.

The chain couples TRBV7-9 to TRBJ1-1, with D perhaps matching TRBD1 (5 bases). Trimming shortened V by 5 bases and J by 5 bases, and 12 bases separated the two germline ends. CDR1 is SEHNR, CDR2 FQNEAQ, per germline (reference sequence). CDR3 length: 13 residues. CDR3 region: CASSPQGGTEAFF. The CDR3 DNA reads as TGTGCCAGCAGCCCTCAGGGTGGGACTGAAGCTTTCTTT.

The chain couples TRBV5-1 to TRBJ1-5, with TRBD1 as a possible D gene (5 bases). Trimming stripped 4 bases from V and 4 bases from J, with 12 bases between. Germline-derived CDR1 and CDR2 are SGHRS and YFSETQ. CDR3 length: 14 residues. CDR3 sequence (DNA): TGCGCCAGCAGCCTAAACACAGGAAATCAGCCCCAGCATTTT. Translated, it gives CASSLNTGNQPQHF.

The chain combines TRBV25-1 with TRBJ2-5; 7 positions agree with TRBD1. Germline V gene data show CDR1 as MGHDK and CDR2 as SYGVNS. Unmatched junction bases numbered 11, after V lost 5 bases and J lost 2 bases. The CDR3 has 16 amino acids. The CDR3 protein is CASSQRRPTGQETQYF. The CDR3 nucleotides are TGTGCCAGCAGTCAGAGGAGGCCGACAGGGCAAGAGACCCAGTACTTC. Drawing the rest from reference TRBV25-1 and TRBJ2-5, the complete variable domain is EADIYQTPRYLVIGTGKKITLECSQTMGHDKMYWYQQDPGMELHLIHYSYGVNSTEKGDLSSESTVSRIRTEHFPLTLESARPSHTSQYLCASSQRRPTGQETQYFGPGTRLLVL.

The chain carries TRBV7-6 and TRBJ1-3; unclear D gene. Germline V CDR1 and CDR2: SGHVS, FNYEAQ. This CDR3 spans 15 amino acids. V was shortened by 5 bases and J by 4 bases, with 15 bases between the two germline ends. The CDR3 sequence is CASSPQIGPGNTIYF. CDR3 DNA sequence: TGTGCCAGCAGCCCACAAATCGGACCCGGAAACACCATATATTTT.

The sample holds one count of this clone. This chain uses TRBV29-1 with TRBJ1-5, with a weak D call TRBD1 (6 bases). Trimming took off 6 bases at V and 7 bases at J, with 13 bases between the two ends. CDR3 size: 12 residues. Germline CDR1 and CDR2: SQVTM and ANQGSEA. In DNA, the CDR3 is TGCAGCGTCGGGGGGGGGCGACAGCCCCAGCATTTT. Translating gives CSVGGGRQPQHF. The full variable domain, with the rest looked up from reference TRBV29-1 and TRBJ1-5, is SAVISQKPSRDICQRGTSLTIQCQVDSQVTMMFWYRQQPGQSLTLIATANQGSEATYESGFVIDKFPISRPNLTFSTLTVSNMSPEDSSIYLCSVGGGRQPQHFGDGTRLSIL.

The chain joins TRBV6-1 to TRBJ1-4; D might be TRBD1 (5 bases). Germline V CDR1 and CDR2: MNHNS, SASEGT. The CDR3 sequence is 15 residues long. V lost 7 bases and J lost 0, with 12 bases in between. CDR3 sequence: CASNRGAATNEKLFF. CDR3 nucleotide sequence: TGTGCCAGCAACCGCGGGGCCGCAACTAATGAAAAACTGTTTTTT.

This sequence joins TRBV5-1 and TRBJ2-2; 10 bases agree with TRBD2. Germline CDR1 reads SGHRS; CDR2 reads YFSETQ. The V segment lost 0 bases and the J segment 7 bases; nucleotides outside the gene matches: 6. The CDR3 loop spans 16 amino acids. CDR3 in amino acids: CASSLAKGTSVGELFF. CDR3 DNA: TGCGCCAGCAGCTTGGCCAAAGGGACTAGCGTCGGGGAGCTGTTTTTT.

V is TRBV7-6 and J is TRBJ2-3; D ambiguous. Per germline, CDR1 SGHVS and CDR2 FNYEAQ. V dropped 2 bases and J dropped 5 bases, with 8 bases sitting between them. The CDR3 runs to 13 residues. In DNA form, the CDR3 reads TGTGCCAGCAGCTTAAGTATGGGAGATACGCAGTATTTT. It yields the protein CASSLSMGDTQYF.

As for this clone: In the same sample, other DNA sequences code for this CDR3. The rearrangement links TRBV18 to TRBJ1-1; D perhaps matches TRBD1 (5 bases). The V gene's germline CDR1 is KGHSH and CDR2 LQKENI. The CDR3 sequence is 16 residues long. Trimming stripped 3 bases from V and 1 base from J, with 15 bases between. The CDR3 loop is CASSPRAGRENTEAFF. In DNA form, the CDR3 reads TGTGCCAGCTCACCCCGGGCGGGGCGGGAGAACACTGAAGCTTTCTTT.

V gene TRBV29-1 combines with J gene TRBJ2-3, with 7 bases identical to TRBD2. The CDR3 has 13 residues. Germline CDR1 and CDR2: SQVTM and ANQGSEA. V gave up 0 bases and J gave up 3 bases; unmatched junction bases: 0. The CDR3: CSVEERGTDTQYF. The CDR3 region has the DNA TGCAGCGTTGAAGAGCGGGGGACAGATACGCAGTATTTT.

J is TRBJ1-5 and V is TRBV10-3; 8 nucleotides match TRBD1. With 4 bases clipped from V and 1 base from J, the junction kept 6 bases outside the gene matches. CDR3 size: 16 residues. Germline loops: CDR1 ENHRY, CDR2 SYGVKD. CDR3 residues: CAISVGTGGSNQPQHF. CDR3 nucleotide sequence: TGTGCCATCAGTGTCGGGACAGGCGGGAGCAATCAGCCCCAGCATTTT.

This chain links TRBV6-5 with TRBJ2-5, with D perhaps given as TRBD1 or TRBD2 (5 bases each). The CDR3 loop spans 14 amino acids. Germline CDR1 MNHEY, CDR2 SVGAGI. The V end lost 7 bases, the J end lost 5 bases, and 17 bases lay between the germline ends. The CDR3 DNA follows: TGTGCCAGCACCCCCCGGGGCCAGTGGGAGACCCAGTACTTC. Translated, it gives CASTPRGQWETQYF.

This chain connects TRBV19 to TRBJ1-1, with D maybe TRBD1 (6 bases). Trimming removed 4 bases from V and 3 bases from J, with 6 bases in between. The CDR3 is 12 amino acids. Germline assignment: CDR1 LNHDA and CDR2 SQIVND (reference sequence). Here the CDR3 reads CASSKGDTEAFF. As DNA, the CDR3 is TGTGCCAGTAGTAAGGGGGACACTGAAGCTTTCTTT.